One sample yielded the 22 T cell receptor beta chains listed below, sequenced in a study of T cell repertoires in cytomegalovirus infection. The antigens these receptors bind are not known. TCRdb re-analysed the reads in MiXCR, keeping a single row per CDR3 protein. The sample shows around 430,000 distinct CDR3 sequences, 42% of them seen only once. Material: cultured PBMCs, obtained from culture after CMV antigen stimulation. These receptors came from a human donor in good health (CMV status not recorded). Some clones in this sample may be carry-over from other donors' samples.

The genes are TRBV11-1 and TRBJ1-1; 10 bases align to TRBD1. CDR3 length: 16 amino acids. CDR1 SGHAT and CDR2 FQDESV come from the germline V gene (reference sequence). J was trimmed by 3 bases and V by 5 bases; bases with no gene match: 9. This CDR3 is CASSPGTGAGDTEAFF. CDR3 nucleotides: TGTGCCAGCAGCCCCGGGACAGGGGCAGGAGACACTGAAGCTTTCTTT.

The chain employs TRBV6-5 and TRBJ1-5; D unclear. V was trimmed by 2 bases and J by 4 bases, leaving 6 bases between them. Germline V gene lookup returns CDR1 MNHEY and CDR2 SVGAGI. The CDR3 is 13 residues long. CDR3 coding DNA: TGTGCCAGCAGTTACCAAGTAAATCAGCCCCAGCATTTT. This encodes CASSYQVNQPQHF.

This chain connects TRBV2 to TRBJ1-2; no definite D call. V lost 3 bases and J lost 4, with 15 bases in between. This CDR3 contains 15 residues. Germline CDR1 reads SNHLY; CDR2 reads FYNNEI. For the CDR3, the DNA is TGTGCCAGCAGTGAGCTGGCAGAGCCCCTCTATGGCTACACCTTC. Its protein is CASSELAEPLYGYTF.

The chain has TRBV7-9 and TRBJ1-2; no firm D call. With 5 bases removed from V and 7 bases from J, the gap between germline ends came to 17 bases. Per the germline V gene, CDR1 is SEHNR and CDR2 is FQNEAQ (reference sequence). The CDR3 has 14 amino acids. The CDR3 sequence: CASSPPSWAAGYTF. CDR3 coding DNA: TGTGCCAGCAGCCCCCCGTCCTGGGCGGCTGGCTACACCTTC.

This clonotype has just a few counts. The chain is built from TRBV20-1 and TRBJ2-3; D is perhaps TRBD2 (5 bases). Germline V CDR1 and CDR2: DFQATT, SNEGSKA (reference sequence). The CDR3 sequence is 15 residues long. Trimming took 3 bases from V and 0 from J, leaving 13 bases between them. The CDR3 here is CSASKSGSSTDTQYF. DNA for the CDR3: TGCAGTGCTAGCAAAAGCGGTTCTAGCACAGATACGCAGTATTTT.

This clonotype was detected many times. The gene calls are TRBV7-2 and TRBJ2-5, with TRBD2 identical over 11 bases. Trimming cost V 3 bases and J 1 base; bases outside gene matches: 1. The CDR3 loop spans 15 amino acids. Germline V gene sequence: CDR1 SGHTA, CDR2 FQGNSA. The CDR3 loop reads CASSFLAGGQETQYF. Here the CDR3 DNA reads TGTGCCAGCAGCTTCCTAGCGGGGGGCCAAGAGACCCAGTACTTC.

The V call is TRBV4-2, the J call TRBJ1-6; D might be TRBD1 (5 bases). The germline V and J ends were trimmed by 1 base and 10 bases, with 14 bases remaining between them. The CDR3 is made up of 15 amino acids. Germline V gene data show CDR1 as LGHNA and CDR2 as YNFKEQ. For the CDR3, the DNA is TGTGCCAGCAGCCAAGGTGTGGCAGGGCGGTCACCCCTCCACTTT. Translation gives CASSQGVAGRSPLHF.

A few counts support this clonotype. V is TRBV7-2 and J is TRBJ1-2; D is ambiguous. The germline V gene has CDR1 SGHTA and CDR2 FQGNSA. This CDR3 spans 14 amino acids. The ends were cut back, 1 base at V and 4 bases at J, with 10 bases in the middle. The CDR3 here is CASSLVEGGYGYTF. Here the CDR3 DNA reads TGTGCCAGCAGCTTAGTTGAAGGTGGCTATGGCTACACCTTC.

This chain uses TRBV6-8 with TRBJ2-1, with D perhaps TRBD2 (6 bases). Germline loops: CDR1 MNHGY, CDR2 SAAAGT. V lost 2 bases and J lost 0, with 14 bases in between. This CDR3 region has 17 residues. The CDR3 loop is CASSYGPAGNSYNEQFF. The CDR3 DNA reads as TGTGCCAGCAGTTACGGCCCGGCGGGAAACTCCTACAATGAGCAGTTCTTC.

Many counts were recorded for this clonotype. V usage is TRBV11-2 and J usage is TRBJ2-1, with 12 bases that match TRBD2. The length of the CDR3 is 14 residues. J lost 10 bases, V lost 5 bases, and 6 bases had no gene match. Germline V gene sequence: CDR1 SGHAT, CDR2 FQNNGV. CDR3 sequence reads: CASSTGLAGNEQFF. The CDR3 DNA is TGTGCCAGCAGCACCGGACTAGCGGGAAACGAGCAGTTCTTC.

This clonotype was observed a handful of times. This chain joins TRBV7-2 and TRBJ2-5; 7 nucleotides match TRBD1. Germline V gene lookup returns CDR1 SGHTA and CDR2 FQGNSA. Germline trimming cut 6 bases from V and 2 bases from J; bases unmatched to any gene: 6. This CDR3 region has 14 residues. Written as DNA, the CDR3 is TGTGCCAGCAGGTATCGACAGGGTCAAGAGACCCAGTACTTC. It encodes CASRYRQGQETQYF.

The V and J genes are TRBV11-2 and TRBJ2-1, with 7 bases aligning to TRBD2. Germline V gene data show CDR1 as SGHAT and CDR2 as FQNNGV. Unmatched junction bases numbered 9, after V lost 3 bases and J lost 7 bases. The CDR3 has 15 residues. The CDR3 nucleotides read TGTGCCAGCAGCTTTGGACTAGTGTGGACGAATGAGCAGTTCTTC. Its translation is CASSFGLVWTNEQFF.

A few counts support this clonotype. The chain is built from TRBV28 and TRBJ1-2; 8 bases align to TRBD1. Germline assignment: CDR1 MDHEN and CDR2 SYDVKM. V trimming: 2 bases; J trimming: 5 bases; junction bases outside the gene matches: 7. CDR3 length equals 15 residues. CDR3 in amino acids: CASSLVGTGEYGYTF. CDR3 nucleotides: TGTGCCAGCAGTTTAGTAGGGACAGGAGAGTATGGCTACACCTTC.

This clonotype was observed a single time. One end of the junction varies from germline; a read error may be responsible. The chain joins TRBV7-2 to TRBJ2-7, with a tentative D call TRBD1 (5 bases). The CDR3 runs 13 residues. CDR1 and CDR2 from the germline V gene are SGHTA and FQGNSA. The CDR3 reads CASSLRAEAGPFF. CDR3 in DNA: TGTGCCAGCAGCCTTAGAGCCGAGGCAGGGCCTTTCTTC.

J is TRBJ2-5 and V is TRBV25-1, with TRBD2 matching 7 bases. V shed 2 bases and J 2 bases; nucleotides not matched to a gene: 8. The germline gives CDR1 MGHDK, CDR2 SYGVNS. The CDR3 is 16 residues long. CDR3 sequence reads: CASSEGSLAVQETQYF. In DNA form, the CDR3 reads TGTGCCAGCAGTGAAGGGAGTCTAGCGGTTCAAGAGACCCAGTACTTC. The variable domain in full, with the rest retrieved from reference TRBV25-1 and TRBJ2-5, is EADIYQTPRYLVIGTGKKITLECSQTMGHDKMYWYQQDPGMELHLIHYSYGVNSTEKGDLSSESTVSRIRTEHFPLTLESARPSHTSQYLCASSEGSLAVQETQYFGPGTRLLVL.

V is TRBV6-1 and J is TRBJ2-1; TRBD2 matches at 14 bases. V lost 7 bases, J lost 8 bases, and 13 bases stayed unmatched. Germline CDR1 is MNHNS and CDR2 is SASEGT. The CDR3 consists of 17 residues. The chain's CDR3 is CASNNKPGTSGGDEQFF. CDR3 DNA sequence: TGTGCCAGCAACAATAAACCCGGGACTAGCGGGGGTGATGAGCAGTTCTTC.

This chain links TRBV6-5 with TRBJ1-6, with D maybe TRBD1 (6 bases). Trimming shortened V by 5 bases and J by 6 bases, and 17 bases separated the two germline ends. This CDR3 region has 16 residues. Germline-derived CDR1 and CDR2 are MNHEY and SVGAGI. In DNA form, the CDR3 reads TGTGCCAGCAGTCCGATAACCGGGACACCTAATTCACCCCTCCACTTT. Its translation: CASSPITGTPNSPLHF.

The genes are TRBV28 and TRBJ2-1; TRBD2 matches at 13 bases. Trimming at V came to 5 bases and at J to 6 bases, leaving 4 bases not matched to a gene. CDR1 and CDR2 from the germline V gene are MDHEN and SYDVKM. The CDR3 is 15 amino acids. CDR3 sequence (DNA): TGTGCCAGCAGTCTCACTAGCGGGGGGGCCAATGAGCAGTTCTTC. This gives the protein CASSLTSGGANEQFF.

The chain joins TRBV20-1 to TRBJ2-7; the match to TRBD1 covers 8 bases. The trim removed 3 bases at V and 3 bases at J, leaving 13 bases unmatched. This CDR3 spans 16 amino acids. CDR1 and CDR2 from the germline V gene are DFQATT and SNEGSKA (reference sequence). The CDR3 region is CSASRRGGQVGYEQYF. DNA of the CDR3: TGCAGTGCTAGTAGGAGAGGGGGACAGGTCGGCTACGAGCAGTACTTC.

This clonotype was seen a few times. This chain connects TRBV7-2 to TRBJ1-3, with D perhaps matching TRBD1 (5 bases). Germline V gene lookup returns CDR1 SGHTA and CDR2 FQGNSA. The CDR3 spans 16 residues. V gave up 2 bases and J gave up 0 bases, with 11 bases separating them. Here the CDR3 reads CASSLRRQSSGNTIYF. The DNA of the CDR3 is TGTGCCAGCAGCTTACGGCGACAGAGCTCTGGAAACACCATATATTTT.

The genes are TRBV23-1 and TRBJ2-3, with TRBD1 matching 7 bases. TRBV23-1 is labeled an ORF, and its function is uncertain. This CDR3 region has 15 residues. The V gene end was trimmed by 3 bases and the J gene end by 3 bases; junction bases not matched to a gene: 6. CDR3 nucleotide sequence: TGCGCCAGCAGTCAGGACAGGTCTTATACAGATACGCAGTATTTT. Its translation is CASSQDRSYTDTQYF.

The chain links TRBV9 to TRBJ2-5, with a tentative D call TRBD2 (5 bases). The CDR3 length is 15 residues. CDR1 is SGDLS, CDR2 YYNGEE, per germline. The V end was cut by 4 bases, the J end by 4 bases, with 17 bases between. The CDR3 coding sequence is TGTGCCAGCAGCCCATTTTGGACTTCTAGAGAGACCCAGTACTTC. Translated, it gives CASSPFWTSRETQYF.